The present TCR beta chain was sequenced within a study of blood T cell repertoires in COVID-19. This CDR3 spans 19 amino acids. Germline CDR1 reads MDHEN; CDR2 reads SYDVKM. Germline trimming cut 2 bases from V and 3 bases from J; bases unmatched to any gene: 14. Under the authors' procedure: For nucleated cells, counts were estimated from reference gene primer amplification. TCRdb's table, derived via immunoSEQ multiplex PCR, lists solely in-frame clones and lacks some. That table supplies the V and J calls and clone size; D and trimming were determined from the DNA. Of about 97,000 clones in the sample, around 87% are singletons; the top ten hold 15% to 17%.

Sequenced input: peripheral blood. The chain joins TRBV28 to TRBJ2-1, with 9 bases identical to TRBD2. This receptor was identified in a human donor in a cohort sampled during active COVID-19. The CDR3 here is CASSLQGSVAGDVYNEQFF. CDR3 bases: TGTGCCAGCAGTTTACAGGGGTCGGTAGCGGGAGACGTCTACAATGAGCAGTTCTTC.